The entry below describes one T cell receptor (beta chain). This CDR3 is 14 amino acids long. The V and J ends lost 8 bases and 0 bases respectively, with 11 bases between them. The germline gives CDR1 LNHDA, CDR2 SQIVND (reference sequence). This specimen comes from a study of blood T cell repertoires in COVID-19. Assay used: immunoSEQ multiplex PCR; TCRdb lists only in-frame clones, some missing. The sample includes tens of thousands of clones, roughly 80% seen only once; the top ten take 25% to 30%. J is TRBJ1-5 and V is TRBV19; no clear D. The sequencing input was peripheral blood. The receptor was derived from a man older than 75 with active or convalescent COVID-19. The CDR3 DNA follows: TGTGCCAGTGGCATCAACCATAGCAATCAGCCCCAGCATTTT. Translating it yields CASGINHSNQPQHF.